A selection of T cell receptor beta chains follows, all from one sample in a study of chemoradiotherapy in HPV16-positive cancers. Clones were sequenced by immunoSEQ multiplex PCR, and TCRdb holds only the in-frame ones, with some missing. The sample has around 13,000 clones; 80% to 90% are singletons. The sample was blood, taken from a patient who underwent chemoradiotherapy. The receptors here all came from a human donor with HPV-associated anogenital cancer. Each CDR3 is given with its conserved first and last residue. The D gene is left open where the match is weak. A clone size is listed for some rows: how often the clone was seen (once, few, many), or a class if it is expanded.

v_call: TRBV5-1
clone_size: once
j_call: TRBJ2-1
d_call: NA
cdr3_aa: CASSVVGDSYNEQFF
cdr3_nt: TGCGCCAGCAGCGTGGTCGGGGACTCCTACAATGAGCAGTTCTTC

v_call: TRBV10-3
clone_size: NA
j_call: TRBJ1-6
d_call: TRBD1
cdr3_aa: CAIRGQGANSPLHF
cdr3_nt: TGTGCCATCCGCGGACAGGGGGCGAATTCACCCCTCCACTTT

v_call: TRBV6-5
clone_size: NA
j_call: TRBJ1-6
d_call: NA
cdr3_aa: CASSQDSGALHF
cdr3_nt: TGTGCCAGCAGCCAGGACAGCGGGGCCCTCCACTTT

v_call: TRBV15
clone_size: once
j_call: TRBJ1-2
d_call: NA
cdr3_aa: CATSIEPLGGYTF
cdr3_nt: TGTGCCACCAGCATAGAGCCCCTTGGTGGCTACACCTTC

v_call: TRBV19
clone_size: NA
j_call: TRBJ2-7
d_call: NA
cdr3_aa: CASSIALQYEQYF
cdr3_nt: TGTGCCAGTAGTATTGCCCTACAGTACGAGCAGTACTTC

v_call: TRBV11-2
clone_size: NA
j_call: TRBJ2-1
d_call: TRBD2
cdr3_aa: CASSSLLAGVGGAQFF
cdr3_nt: TGTGCCAGCAGCTCCCTACTAGCGGGAGTCGGTGGAGCGCAGTTCTTC

v_call: TRBV28
clone_size: NA
j_call: TRBJ1-6
d_call: TRBD1
cdr3_aa: CASIMDDRGRSPLHF
cdr3_nt: TGTGCCAGCATTATGGACGACAGGGGGAGGTCACCCCTCCACTTT

v_call: TRBV7-7
clone_size: NA
j_call: TRBJ2-2
d_call: NA
cdr3_aa: CASSLSRGTGELFF
cdr3_nt: TGTGCCAGCAGCTTAAGCCGGGGTACCGGGGAGCTGTTTTTT

v_call: TRBV6-6
clone_size: NA
j_call: TRBJ1-2
d_call: NA
cdr3_aa: CASRTGTGSYGYTF
cdr3_nt: TGTGCCAGCAGAACGGGAACAGGGAGCTATGGCTACACCTTC

v_call: TRBV11-3
clone_size: few
j_call: TRBJ2-7
d_call: TRBD2
cdr3_aa: CASSLLAGDSYEQYF
cdr3_nt: TGTGCCAGCAGCTTACTAGCGGGGGACTCCTACGAGCAGTACTTC

v_call: TRBV7-6
clone_size: NA
j_call: TRBJ2-1
d_call: TRBD2
cdr3_aa: CASSSLWTSGSNEQFF
cdr3_nt: TGTGCCAGCAGCTCCCTCTGGACTAGCGGGAGTAATGAGCAGTTCTTC

v_call: TRBV7-8
clone_size: NA
j_call: TRBJ2-7
d_call: NA
cdr3_aa: CASSLAGTTYEQYF
cdr3_nt: TGTGCCAGCAGCTTAGCGGGAACTACCTACGAGCAGTACTTC

v_call: TRBV11-3
clone_size: NA
j_call: TRBJ2-3
d_call: NA
cdr3_aa: CASSHRQSDTQYF
cdr3_nt: TGTGCCAGCAGCCACAGACAGTCGGATACGCAGTATTTT

v_call: TRBV18
clone_size: NA
j_call: TRBJ2-1
d_call: TRBD1
cdr3_aa: CASQREQGNEQFF
cdr3_nt: TGTGCCAGCCAACGGGAACAGGGGAATGAGCAGTTCTTC

v_call: TRBV19
clone_size: NA
j_call: TRBJ1-5
d_call: NA
cdr3_aa: CASSPRTANQPQHF
cdr3_nt: TGTGCCAGTAGTCCTCGGACGGCCAATCAGCCCCAGCATTTT

v_call: TRBV10-3
clone_size: NA
j_call: TRBJ2-1
d_call: NA
cdr3_aa: CAISADGDWNEQFF
cdr3_nt: TGTGCCATCAGTGCGGACGGCGACTGGAATGAGCAGTTCTTC

v_call: TRBV18
clone_size: NA
j_call: TRBJ1-5
d_call: NA
cdr3_aa: CASSPGGKAQPQHF
cdr3_nt: TGTGCCAGCTCCCCCGGGGGGAAAGCCCAGCCCCAGCATTTT

v_call: TRBV15
clone_size: NA
j_call: TRBJ2-2
d_call: TRBD2
cdr3_aa: CATSRDSGGAGELFF
cdr3_nt: TGTGCCACCAGCAGAGATAGCGGGGGGGCCGGGGAGCTGTTTTTT

v_call: TRBV7-2
clone_size: NA
j_call: TRBJ2-7
d_call: NA
cdr3_aa: CASSTLRPAGVSYEQYF
cdr3_nt: TGTGCCAGCAGCACCCTTAGGCCTGCAGGGGTATCCTACGAGCAGTACTTC

v_call: TRBV4-1
clone_size: NA
j_call: TRBJ2-2
d_call: TRBD1
cdr3_aa: CASSQSWDRGSGIPGELFF
cdr3_nt: TGCGCCAGCAGCCAATCTTGGGACAGGGGTTCCGGTATCCCCGGGGAGCTGTTTTTT

v_call: TRBV11-2
clone_size: NA
j_call: TRBJ2-5
d_call: TRBD2
cdr3_aa: CASSYISGGQETQYF
cdr3_nt: TGTGCCAGCAGCTATATATCGGGAGGACAAGAGACCCAGTACTTC

v_call: TRBV5-1
clone_size: NA
j_call: TRBJ1-4
d_call: NA
cdr3_aa: CASSLVFSDHSKTTNEKLFF
cdr3_nt: TGCGCCAGCAGCTTGGTATTTAGCGACCATTCGAAGACAACTAATGAAAAACTGTTTTTT

v_call: TRBV19
clone_size: NA
j_call: TRBJ1-1
d_call: NA
cdr3_aa: CASSTGNTEAFF
cdr3_nt: TGTGCCAGTAGTACGGGAAACACTGAAGCTTTCTTT

v_call: TRBV29-1
clone_size: few
j_call: TRBJ1-1
d_call: NA
cdr3_aa: CSVENRNTEAFF
cdr3_nt: TGCAGCGTTGAAAACAGAAACACTGAAGCTTTCTTT

v_call: TRBV7-9
clone_size: NA
j_call: TRBJ2-3
d_call: TRBD1
cdr3_aa: CASSQGQGVSTDTQYF
cdr3_nt: TGTGCCAGCAGCCAGGGACAGGGGGTTAGCACAGATACGCAGTATTTT

v_call: TRBV19
clone_size: NA
j_call: TRBJ1-3
d_call: NA
cdr3_aa: CASIDGATGNTIYF
cdr3_nt: TGTGCCAGTATCGATGGGGCTACTGGAAACACCATATATTTT

v_call: TRBV18
clone_size: NA
j_call: TRBJ1-1
d_call: NA
cdr3_aa: CASSPGGGNTEAFF
cdr3_nt: TGTGCCAGCTCACCGGGAGGGGGAAACACTGAAGCTTTCTTT

v_call: TRBV6-7
clone_size: NA
j_call: TRBJ2-1
d_call: TRBD2
cdr3_aa: CASSYSKLLYSGRSAYNEQFF
cdr3_nt: TGTGCCAGCAGTTACTCGAAGCTTTTGTATAGCGGGAGGAGCGCCTACAATGAGCAGTTCTTC

v_call: TRBV15
clone_size: NA
j_call: TRBJ1-2
d_call: NA
cdr3_aa: CATSRRYYGYTF
cdr3_nt: TGTGCCACCAGCAGACGTTACTATGGCTACACCTTC

v_call: TRBV18
clone_size: NA
j_call: TRBJ2-3
d_call: TRBD2
cdr3_aa: CASSSIPWTSGVPPDTQYF
cdr3_nt: TGTGCCAGCTCATCGATTCCCTGGACTAGCGGAGTCCCCCCAGATACGCAGTATTTT

v_call: TRBV25-1
clone_size: NA
j_call: TRBJ2-2
d_call: NA
cdr3_aa: CASRKDRLTGELFF
cdr3_nt: TGTGCCAGCAGAAAAGACAGACTCACCGGGGAGCTGTTTTTT

v_call: TRBV5-4
clone_size: NA
j_call: TRBJ2-7
d_call: NA
cdr3_aa: CASSFGDRPYEQYF
cdr3_nt: TGTGCCAGCAGCTTTGGTGATCGGCCCTACGAGCAGTACTTC

v_call: TRBV7-6
clone_size: NA
j_call: TRBJ2-3
d_call: TRBD1
cdr3_aa: CASSSRTGGTDTQYF
cdr3_nt: TGTGCCAGCAGCTCTCGGACAGGAGGCACAGATACGCAGTATTTT

v_call: TRBV9
clone_size: NA
j_call: TRBJ1-2
d_call: NA
cdr3_aa: CASSGDRNYGYTF
cdr3_nt: TGTGCCAGCAGCGGTGACAGGAACTATGGCTACACCTTC

v_call: TRBV9
clone_size: NA
j_call: TRBJ2-7
d_call: NA
cdr3_aa: CASSVGQNSYEQYF
cdr3_nt: TGTGCCAGCAGCGTAGGACAAAACTCCTACGAGCAGTACTTC

v_call: TRBV4-3
clone_size: once
j_call: TRBJ2-2
d_call: TRBD2
cdr3_aa: CASSQGTSGNTGELFF
cdr3_nt: TGCGCCAGCAGCCAGGGGACTAGCGGTAACACCGGGGAGCTGTTTTTT

v_call: TRBV7-2
clone_size: once
j_call: TRBJ1-1
d_call: NA
cdr3_aa: CASRLTQANTEAFF
cdr3_nt: TGTGCCAGCAGACTGACACAGGCGAACACTGAAGCTTTCTTT

v_call: TRBV19
clone_size: NA
j_call: TRBJ1-1
d_call: NA
cdr3_aa: CASSLSRSGTEAFF
cdr3_nt: TGTGCCAGTAGCCTTTCTAGGTCGGGCACTGAAGCTTTCTTT

v_call: TRBV5-5
clone_size: NA
j_call: TRBJ1-5
d_call: TRBD1
cdr3_aa: CASSLGQGRNQPQHF
cdr3_nt: TGTGCCAGCAGCTTGGGACAGGGTAGGAATCAGCCCCAGCATTTT

v_call: TRBV11-3
clone_size: NA
j_call: TRBJ2-1
d_call: NA
cdr3_aa: CASSSATRSYNEQFF
cdr3_nt: TGTGCCAGCAGCTCGGCTACGAGGTCCTACAATGAGCAGTTCTTC

v_call: TRBV7-6
clone_size: once
j_call: TRBJ2-5
d_call: NA
cdr3_aa: CASRGERVSGTQYF
cdr3_nt: TGTGCCAGCAGGGGGGAGCGGGTGAGCGGGACCCAGTACTTC

v_call: TRBV21-1
clone_size: NA
j_call: TRBJ2-3
d_call: NA
cdr3_aa: CASSKEAGLAGGPPDTQYF
cdr3_nt: TGTGCCAGCAGCAAAGAGGCAGGACTAGCGGGGGGGCCCCCAGATACGCAGTATTTT